The 4 T cell receptor beta chains below all came from one sample that was sequenced in a study of T cell clonality in common variable immunodeficiency (dated by TCRdb to the mid-2010s). The library was built by means of the immunoSEQ multiplex PCR assay. TCRdb provides this immuneACCESS table in a form limited to in-frame rearrangements. Some clones are lacking; in checked studies, under half of them reflect an unresolved V gene, and why the rest are absent is not known. There are approximately 75,000 clones in this sample, and none of them is a singleton. The ten largest clones take up around 0.87% of the sample. The material sequenced was peripheral blood mononuclear cells. The source is a person aged 18 to 75 in good health.

This clone has at least ten counts. The CDR3 goes on 3 residues after the read ends, and that part is filled in from the germline J gene. The V call is TRBV2, the J call TRBJ1-4, with a weak D call TRBD1 (5 bases). The V gene lost 1 base and the J gene lost 1 base, with 7 bases spanning the gap. CDR3 length equals 15 residues. CDR1 is SNHLY and CDR2 is FYNNEI in the germline V gene. CDR3: CASSEVGGTNEKLFF. The sequenced part of the CDR3 DNA is TGTGCCAGCAGTGAAGTGGGGGGAACTAATGAAAAA.

This clone was counted many times. With the read ending 3 residues before the CDR3 end, the germline J gene is used to fill in that end. The chain joins TRBV7-9 to TRBJ2-5; tentative D call: TRBD2 (6 bases). Trimming shortened V by 5 bases and J by 1 base, and 14 bases separated the two germline ends. The germline V gene encodes CDR1 SEHNR and CDR2 FQNEAQ (reference sequence). This CDR3 spans 15 amino acids. Here the CDR3 reads CASSQLAGLQETQYF. CDR3 DNA, as far as it was read: TGTGCCAGCAGCCAACTGGCGGGACTCCAAGAGACC.

This clone was recorded at least ten times. The read terminates 3 residues before the CDR3 end, so the remaining end is supplied by the germline J gene. The J gene is TRBJ2-3, the V gene TRBV18; TRBD1 aligns across 8 bases. This CDR3 contains 15 residues. The germline gives CDR1 KGHSH, CDR2 LQKENI. Germline trimming cut 1 base from V and 4 bases from J; bases unmatched to any gene: 4. The sequenced part of the CDR3 DNA is TGTGCCAGCTCACCACTACAGGGGGAGGCAGATACG. This encodes CASSPLQGEADT. The full-length CDR3 reads as CASSPLQGEADTQYF.

As regards this clone: Read coverage stops 3 residues before the CDR3 terminus; the germline J gene supplies the remainder. The chain couples TRBV19 to TRBJ1-5; 9 nucleotides align to TRBD1. Germline CDR1 and CDR2: LNHDA and SQIVND (reference sequence). V was clipped by 3 bases and J by 6 bases; unmatched bases: 6. The CDR3 covers 15 residues. The CDR3 protein is CASSMGQGAGQPQHF. The CDR3 DNA, read in part, is TGTGCCAGTAGTATGGGACAGGGCGCCGGTCAGCCC.